This T cell receptor beta chain was captured by sequencing in a study of PD-1 blockade in mismatch repair-deficient tumors. For the study at large: Patients had about 13 mismatch repair-deficient cancer types and were previously treated and progressing.

Regarding the study as a whole: After pembrolizumab, tumor-resident clones rose rapidly, then generally contracted before radiologic responses.

A word on this clone: Its antigen is not known.

Sequencing was performed with immunoSEQ multiplex PCR; in TCRdb, only in-frame clones are kept and a portion is missing. This table has 15,000 to 20,000 clones, approximately 84% appearing once. Germline V gives CDR1 SGDLS, CDR2 YYNGEE. The CDR3 length is 13 residues. Trimming removed 3 bases at V and 2 bases at J, with 7 bases between. Mismatch repair deficiency was confirmed in all patients, by PCR or immunohistochemistry. TCR sequencing covered a few patients who responded to pembrolizumab. The input for sequencing was PBMCs, taken less than 25 weeks after starting pembrolizumab. This clonotype originated in an adult with mismatch repair-deficient cancer. The chain recombines TRBV9 with TRBJ2-3, with no clear D. The CDR3 region has the DNA TGTGCCAGCAGCGGCTACTCCACAGATACGCAGTATTTT. This codes for CASSGYSTDTQYF.